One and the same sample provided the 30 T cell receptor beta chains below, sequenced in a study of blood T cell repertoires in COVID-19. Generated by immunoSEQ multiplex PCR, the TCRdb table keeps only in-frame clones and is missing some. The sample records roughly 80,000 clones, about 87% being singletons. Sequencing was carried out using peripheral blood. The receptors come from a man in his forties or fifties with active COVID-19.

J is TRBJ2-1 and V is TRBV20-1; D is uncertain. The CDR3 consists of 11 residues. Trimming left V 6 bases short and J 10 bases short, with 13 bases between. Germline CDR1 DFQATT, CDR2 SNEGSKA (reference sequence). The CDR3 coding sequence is TGCAGTGCATCCGCTAAGACAGAGCAGTTCTTC. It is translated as CSASAKTEQFF.

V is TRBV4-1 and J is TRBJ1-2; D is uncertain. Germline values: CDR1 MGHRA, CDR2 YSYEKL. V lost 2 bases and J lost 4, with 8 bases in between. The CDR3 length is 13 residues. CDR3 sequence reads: CASSQQDSYGYTF. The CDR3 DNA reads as TGCGCCAGCAGCCAACAGGACTCCTATGGCTACACCTTC.

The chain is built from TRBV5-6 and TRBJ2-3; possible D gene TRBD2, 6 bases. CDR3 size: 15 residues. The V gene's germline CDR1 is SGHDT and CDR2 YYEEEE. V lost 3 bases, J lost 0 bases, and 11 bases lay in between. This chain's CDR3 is CASSSLAFSTDTQYF. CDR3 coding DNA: TGTGCCAGCAGCTCCCTAGCGTTCAGCACAGATACGCAGTATTTT.

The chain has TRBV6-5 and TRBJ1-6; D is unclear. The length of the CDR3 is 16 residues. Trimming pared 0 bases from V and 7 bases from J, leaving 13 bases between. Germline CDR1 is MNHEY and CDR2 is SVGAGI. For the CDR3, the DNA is TGTGCCAGCAGTTACTCGACAAACAGACAAAATTCACCCCTCCACTTT. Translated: CASSYSTNRQNSPLHF.

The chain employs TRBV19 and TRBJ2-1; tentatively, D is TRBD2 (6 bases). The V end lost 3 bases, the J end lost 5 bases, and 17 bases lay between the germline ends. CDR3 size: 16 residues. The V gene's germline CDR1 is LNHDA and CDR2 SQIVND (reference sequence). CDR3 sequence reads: CASSIRPGGAHNEQFF. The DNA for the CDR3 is TGTGCCAGTAGTATTCGACCCGGAGGGGCCCACAATGAGCAGTTCTTC.

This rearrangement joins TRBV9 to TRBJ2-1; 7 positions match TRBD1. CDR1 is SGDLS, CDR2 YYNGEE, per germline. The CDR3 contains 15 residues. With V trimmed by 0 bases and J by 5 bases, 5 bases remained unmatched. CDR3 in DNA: TGTGCCAGCAGCGTAGCCGGCAGGGGGAACAATGAGCAGTTCTTC. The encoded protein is CASSVAGRGNNEQFF.

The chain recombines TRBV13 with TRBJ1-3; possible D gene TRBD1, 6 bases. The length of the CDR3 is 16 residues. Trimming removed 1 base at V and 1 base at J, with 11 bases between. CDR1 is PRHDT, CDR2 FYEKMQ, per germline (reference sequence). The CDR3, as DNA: TGTGCCAGCAGCTTAGAGGACAGCTGGTCTGGAAACACCATATATTTT. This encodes CASSLEDSWSGNTIYF.

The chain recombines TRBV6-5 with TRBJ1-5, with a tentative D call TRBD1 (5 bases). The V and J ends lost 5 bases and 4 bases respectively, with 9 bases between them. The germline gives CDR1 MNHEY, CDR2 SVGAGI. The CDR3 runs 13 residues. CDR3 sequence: CASSTRQNQPQHF. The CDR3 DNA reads TGTGCCAGCAGTACGCGACAGAATCAGCCCCAGCATTTT.

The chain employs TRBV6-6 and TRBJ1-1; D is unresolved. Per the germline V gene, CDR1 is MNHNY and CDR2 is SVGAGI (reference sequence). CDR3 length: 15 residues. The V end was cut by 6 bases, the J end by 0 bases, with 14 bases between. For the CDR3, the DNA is TGTGCCAGCAGCCCCCTGAGACTGATGAACACTGAAGCTTTCTTT. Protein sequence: CASSPLRLMNTEAFF.

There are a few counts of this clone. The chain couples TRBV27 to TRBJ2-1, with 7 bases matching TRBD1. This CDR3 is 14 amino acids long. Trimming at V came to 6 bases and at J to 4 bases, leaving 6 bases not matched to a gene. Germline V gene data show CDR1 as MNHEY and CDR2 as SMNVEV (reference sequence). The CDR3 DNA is TGTGCCAGCAGCCGACCGGGACAGTACAATGAGCAGTTCTTC. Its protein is CASSRPGQYNEQFF.

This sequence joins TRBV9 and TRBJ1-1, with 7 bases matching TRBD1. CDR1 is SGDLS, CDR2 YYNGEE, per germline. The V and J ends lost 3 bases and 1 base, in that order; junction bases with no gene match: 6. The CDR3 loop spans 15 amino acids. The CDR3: CASSAQGQPNTEAFF. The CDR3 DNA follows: TGTGCCAGCAGCGCTCAGGGACAGCCGAACACTGAAGCTTTCTTT.

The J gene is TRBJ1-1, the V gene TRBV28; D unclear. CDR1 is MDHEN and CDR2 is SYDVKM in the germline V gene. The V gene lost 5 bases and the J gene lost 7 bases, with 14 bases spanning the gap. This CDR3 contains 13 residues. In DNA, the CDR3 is TGTGCCAGCAGTACCAATAGCTTTGGTGAAGCTTTCTTT. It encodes CASSTNSFGEAFF.

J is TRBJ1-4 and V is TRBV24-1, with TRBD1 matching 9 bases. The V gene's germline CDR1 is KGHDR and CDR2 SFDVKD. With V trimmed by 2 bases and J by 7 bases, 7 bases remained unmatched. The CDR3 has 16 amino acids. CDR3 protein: CATSDSRTGAFEKLFF. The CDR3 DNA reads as TGTGCCACCAGTGATTCTAGGACAGGGGCTTTTGAAAAACTGTTTTTT.

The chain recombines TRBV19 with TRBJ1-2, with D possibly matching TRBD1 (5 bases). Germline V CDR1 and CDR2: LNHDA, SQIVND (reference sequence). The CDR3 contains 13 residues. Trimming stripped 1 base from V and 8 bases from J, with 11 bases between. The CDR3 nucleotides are TGTGCCAGTAGTATAGGGGGCGCATCCGGCTACACCTTC. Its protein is CASSIGGASGYTF.

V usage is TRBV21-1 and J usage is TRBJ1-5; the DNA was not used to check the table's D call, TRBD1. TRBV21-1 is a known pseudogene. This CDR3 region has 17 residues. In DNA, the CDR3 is TGTGCCAGCAGCAAAAGAGGGACAGGGGAAGACAATCAGCCCCAGCATTTT. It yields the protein CASSKRGTGEDNQPQHF.

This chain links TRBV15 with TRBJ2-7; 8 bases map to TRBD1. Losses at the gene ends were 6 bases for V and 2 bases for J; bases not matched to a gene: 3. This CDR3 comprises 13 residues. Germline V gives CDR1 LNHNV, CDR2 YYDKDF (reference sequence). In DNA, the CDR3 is TGTGCCACCAGAGGGGACAGGACCTACGAGCAGTACTTC. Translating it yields CATRGDRTYEQYF.

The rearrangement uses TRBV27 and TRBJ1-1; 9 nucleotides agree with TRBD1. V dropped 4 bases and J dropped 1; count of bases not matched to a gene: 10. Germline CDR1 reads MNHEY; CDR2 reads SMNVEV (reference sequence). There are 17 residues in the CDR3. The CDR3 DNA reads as TGTGCCAGCAGTTCCCCCGGGACAGGGTTTCCGAACACTGAAGCTTTCTTT. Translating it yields CASSSPGTGFPNTEAFF.

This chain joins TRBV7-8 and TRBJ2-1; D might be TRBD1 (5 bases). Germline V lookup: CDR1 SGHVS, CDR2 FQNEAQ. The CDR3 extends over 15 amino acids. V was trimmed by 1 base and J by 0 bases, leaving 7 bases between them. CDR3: CASSLGTTSYNEQFF. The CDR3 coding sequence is TGTGCCAGCAGCTTAGGGACAACCTCCTACAATGAGCAGTTCTTC.

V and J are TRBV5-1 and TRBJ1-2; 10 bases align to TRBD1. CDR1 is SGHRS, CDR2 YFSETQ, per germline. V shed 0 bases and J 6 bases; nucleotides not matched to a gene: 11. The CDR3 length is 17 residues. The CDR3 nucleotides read TGCGCCAGCAGCTTGGCCATTCTCGGACAGGGGGGTAATGGCTACACCTTC. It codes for CASSLAILGQGGNGYTF.

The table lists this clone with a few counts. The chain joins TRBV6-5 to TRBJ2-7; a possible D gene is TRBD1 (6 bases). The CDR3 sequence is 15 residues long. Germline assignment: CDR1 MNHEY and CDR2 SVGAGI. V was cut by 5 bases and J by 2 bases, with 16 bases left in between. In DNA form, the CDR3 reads TGTGCCAGCAGTCCCCAGAGGGACAACCCCTACGAGCAGTACTTC. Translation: CASSPQRDNPYEQYF.

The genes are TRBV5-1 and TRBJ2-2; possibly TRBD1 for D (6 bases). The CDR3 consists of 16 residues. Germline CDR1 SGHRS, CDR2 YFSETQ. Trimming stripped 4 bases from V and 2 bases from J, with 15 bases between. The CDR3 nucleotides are TGCGCCAGCAGCCCTTCCGACAGGACTAACACCGGGGAGCTGTTTTTT. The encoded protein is CASSPSDRTNTGELFF.

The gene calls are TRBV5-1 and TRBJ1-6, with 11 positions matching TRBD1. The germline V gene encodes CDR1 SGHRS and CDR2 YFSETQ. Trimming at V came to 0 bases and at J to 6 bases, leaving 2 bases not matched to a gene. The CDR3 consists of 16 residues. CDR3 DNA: TGCGCCAGCAGCTTGGACGGGACAGGGGGTAATTCACCCCTCCACTTT. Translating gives CASSLDGTGGNSPLHF.

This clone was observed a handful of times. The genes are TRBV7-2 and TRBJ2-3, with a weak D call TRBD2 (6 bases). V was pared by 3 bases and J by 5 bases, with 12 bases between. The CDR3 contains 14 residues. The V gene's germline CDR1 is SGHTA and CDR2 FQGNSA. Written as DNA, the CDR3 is TGTGCCAGCAGCTTCAGGAGGGATGGAGATACGCAGTATTTT. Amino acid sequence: CASSFRRDGDTQYF.

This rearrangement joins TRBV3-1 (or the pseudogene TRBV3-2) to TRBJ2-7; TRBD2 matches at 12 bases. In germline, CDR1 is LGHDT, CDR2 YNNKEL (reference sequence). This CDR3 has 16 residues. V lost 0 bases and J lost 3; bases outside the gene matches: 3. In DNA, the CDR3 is TGTGCCAGCAGCCAAGATACTAGCGGGGGGTACTACGAGCAGTACTTC. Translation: CASSQDTSGGYYEQYF.

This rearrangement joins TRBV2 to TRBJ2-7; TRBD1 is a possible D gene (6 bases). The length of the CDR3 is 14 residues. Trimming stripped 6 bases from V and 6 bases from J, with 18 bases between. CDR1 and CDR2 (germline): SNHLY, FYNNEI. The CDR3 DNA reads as TGTGCCAGCAGGCTGACAGGTCATGGGTCCGAGCAGTACTTC. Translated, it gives CASRLTGHGSEQYF.

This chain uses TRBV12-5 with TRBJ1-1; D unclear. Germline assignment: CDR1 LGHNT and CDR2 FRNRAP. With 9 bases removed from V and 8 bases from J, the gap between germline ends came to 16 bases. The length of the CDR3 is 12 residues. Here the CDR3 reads CASQYGGGEAFF. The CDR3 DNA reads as TGTGCTAGCCAATACGGTGGAGGAGAAGCTTTCTTT.

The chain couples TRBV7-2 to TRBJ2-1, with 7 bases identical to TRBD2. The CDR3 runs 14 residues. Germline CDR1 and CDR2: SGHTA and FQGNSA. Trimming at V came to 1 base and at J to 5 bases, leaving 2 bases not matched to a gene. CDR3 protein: CASSLVGTNNEQFF. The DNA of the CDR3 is TGTGCCAGCAGCTTAGTGGGGACTAACAATGAGCAGTTCTTC.

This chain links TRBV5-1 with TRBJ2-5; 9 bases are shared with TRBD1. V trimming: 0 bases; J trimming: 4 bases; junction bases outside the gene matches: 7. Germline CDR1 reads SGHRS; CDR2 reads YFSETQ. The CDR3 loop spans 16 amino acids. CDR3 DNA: TGCGCCAGCAGCTTGGGACAGGGGGTTTCCGCAGAGACCCAGTACTTC. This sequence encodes CASSLGQGVSAETQYF.

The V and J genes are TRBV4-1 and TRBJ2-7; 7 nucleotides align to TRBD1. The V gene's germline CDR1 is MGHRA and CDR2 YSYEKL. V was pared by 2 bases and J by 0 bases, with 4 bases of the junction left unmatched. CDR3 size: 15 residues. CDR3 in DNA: TGCGCCAGCAGCCAAACAGGGGCCTACTCCTACGAGCAGTACTTC. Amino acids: CASSQTGAYSYEQYF.

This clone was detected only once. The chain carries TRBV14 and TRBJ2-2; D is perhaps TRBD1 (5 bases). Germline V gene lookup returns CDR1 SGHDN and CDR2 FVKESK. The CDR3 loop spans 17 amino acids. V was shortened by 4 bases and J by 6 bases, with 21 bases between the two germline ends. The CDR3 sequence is CASSPLVAPLQAGELFF. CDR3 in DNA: TGTGCCAGCAGCCCTCTTGTGGCACCTCTACAGGCCGGGGAGCTGTTTTTT.